This is a list of T cell receptor beta chains from one sample in a study of cytomegalovirus exposure and HLA in healthy donors. TCRdb keeps only in-frame clones here, not all; method: immunoSEQ multiplex PCR. This table has some 150,000 clones, 79% appearing once. The sample consisted of PBMCs. The receptors come from a middle-aged man in good health and CMV-seropositive. CDR3s include the opening cysteine and the closing phenylalanine or tryptophan. D genes are given only for firm matches. Size tells how often a clone was seen (once, few, many) or the class of an expanded clone, and some rows leave it out.

v_gene	d_gene	abundance	j_gene	CDR3aa	CDR3nt
TRBV4-1	.	once	TRBJ2-5	CASSQDRIGTQYF	TGCGCCAGCAGCCAAGACAGGATAGGGACCCAGTACTTC
TRBV30	.	once	TRBJ2-7	CAWSVAVSSEQYF	TGTGCCTGGAGTGTAGCGGTCTCCTCCGAGCAGTACTTC
TRBV5-1	TRBD1	.	TRBJ2-1	CASSLAGGRYNEQFF	TGCGCCAGCAGCTTGGCAGGGGGCAGGTACAATGAGCAGTTCTTC
TRBV10-3	TRBD2	.	TRBJ2-3	CAISELSGGTDTQYF	TGTGCCATCAGTGAGCTTAGCGGGGGCACAGATACGCAGTATTTT
TRBV12-5	.	few	TRBJ2-7	CASGLVGVGRTYEQYF	TGTGCTAGTGGTTTAGTCGGGGTTGGCAGGACCTACGAGCAGTACTTC
TRBV5-1	.	.	TRBJ1-3	CASSLRQGRSGNTIYF	TGCGCCAGCAGCTTGAGGCAGGGCCGCTCTGGAAACACCATATATTTT
TRBV5-6	.	once	TRBJ1-1	CASSLAPAGRFTEAFF	TGTGCCAGCAGCTTGGCCCCGGCAGGCCGGTTTACTGAAGCTTTCTTT
TRBV30	TRBD1	.	TRBJ1-2	CAWGDRGGNGYTF	TGTGCCTGGGGGGACAGGGGAGGGAATGGCTACACCTTC
TRBV14	.	few	TRBJ2-1	CASSQIGVAYNEQFF	TGTGCCAGCAGCCAAATCGGAGTAGCCTACAATGAGCAGTTCTTC
TRBV27	TRBD1	.	TRBJ2-5	CASSYGTGGANTQYF	TGTGCCAGCAGTTATGGGACAGGGGGCGCGAACACCCAGTACTTC
TRBV28	TRBD2	.	TRBJ2-7	CASSSGLSGSLYEQYF	TGTGCCAGCAGTTCCGGACTAAGCGGGAGTCTATACGAGCAGTACTTC
TRBV7-9	TRBD1	.	TRBJ2-2	CASSRDRAFTGELFF	TGTGCCAGCAGCCGGGACAGGGCTTTCACCGGGGAGCTGTTTTTT
TRBV7-6	TRBD1	.	TRBJ1-4	CASSPQGAQKLFF	TGTGCCAGCAGCCCCCAGGGGGCGCAGAAACTGTTTTTT
TRBV30	TRBD1	.	TRBJ2-7	CAWSVWGQGAPYEQYF	TGTGCCTGGAGTGTATGGGGGCAGGGGGCGCCCTACGAGCAGTACTTC
TRBV18	TRBD2	.	TRBJ2-6	CASSPQGLAPSSGANVLTF	TGTGCCAGCTCACCACAGGGACTAGCACCAAGCTCTGGGGCCAACGTCCTGACTTTC
TRBV6-1	.	.	TRBJ1-2	CASSEVLRPKSYGYTF	TGTGCCAGCAGTGAAGTTTTGAGGCCCAAGAGCTATGGCTACACCTTC
TRBV6-5	.	few	TRBJ2-2	CACSRDTNTGELFF	TGTGCCTGTTCCCGGGACACAAACACCGGGGAGCTGTTTTTT